Each of the 15 T cell receptor beta chains below was sequenced from the same sample in a study of T cells in Graves' hyperthyroidism and ophthalmopathy. Researchers took RNA transcripts and amplified the TCR beta CDR3 regions from them. HTBI primers were used for first-round RT-PCR of the TCR CDR3. TCRdb re-derived calls from the multiplex PCR reads in MiXCR, one entry per CDR3 protein. The repertoire holds roughly 150,000 distinct CDR3 sequences, with just under 9.5% as singletons. The sequenced material came from blood. Receptors originate from a woman between 18 and 30 years old with Graves' hyperthyroidism that later progressed to Graves' ophthalmopathy.

Only a few counts were recorded for this clonotype. The V gene is TRBV9, the J gene TRBJ2-2; 8 nucleotides line up with TRBD2. CDR1 and CDR2 from the germline V gene are SGDLS and YYNGEE. V lost 5 bases to trimming and J lost 3 bases; unmatched junction nucleotides: 6. CDR3 size: 15 residues. DNA of the CDR3: TGTGCCAGCAGAGGGACTAGTCCCGACACCGGGGAGCTGTTTTTT. This encodes CASRGTSPDTGELFF. Based on the CDR3 plus reference TRBV9 and TRBJ2-2, the full variable domain is DSGVTQTPKHLITATGQRVTLRCSPRSGDLSVYWYQQSLDQGLQFLIQYYNGEERAKGNILERFSAQQFPDLHSELNLSSLELGDSALYFCASRGTSPDTGELFFGEGSRLTVL.

Ten or more counts support this clonotype. The chain recombines TRBV19 with TRBJ2-2, with D possibly being TRBD1 (6 bases). Trimming stripped 6 bases from V and 7 bases from J, with 9 bases between. This CDR3 has 12 amino acids. Per germline, CDR1 LNHDA and CDR2 SQIVND (reference sequence). CDR3 nucleotides: TGTGCCAGTAGAAACAGGGTCGGGGAGCTGTTTTTT. This encodes CASRNRVGELFF.

J is TRBJ2-4 and V is TRBV4-1; 9 nucleotides match TRBD1. Germline V gene lookup returns CDR1 MGHRA and CDR2 YSYEKL. With V trimmed by 3 bases and J by 1 base, 13 bases remained unmatched. This CDR3 region has 19 residues. This CDR3 is CASSHPLPGQGRAKNIQYF. The CDR3, as DNA: TGCGCCAGCAGCCATCCCCTGCCGGGACAGGGAAGGGCCAAAAACATTCAGTACTTC.

There are many counts of this clonotype. The chain couples TRBV6-1 to TRBJ2-1; no reliable D call. Looked up from germline, CDR1 is MNHNS and CDR2 is SASEGT. This CDR3 spans 13 amino acids. V lost 0 bases to trimming and J lost 4 bases, with 4 bases between them. CDR3 protein: CASSEAQYNEQFF. In DNA form, the CDR3 reads TGTGCCAGCAGTGAAGCTCAATACAATGAGCAGTTCTTC.

In its sample, this clonotype was seen many times. J is TRBJ1-1 and V is TRBV4-1, with 8 bases fitting TRBD1. This CDR3 contains 17 residues. The V gene's germline CDR1 is MGHRA and CDR2 YSYEKL. Losses at the gene ends were 1 base for V and 1 base for J; bases not matched to a gene: 8. CDR3 nucleotides: TGCGCCAGCAGCCAAGTCGGCAGGGGGCCTAGGAACACTGAAGCTTTCTTT. The encoded protein is CASSQVGRGPRNTEAFF.

The rearrangement links TRBV19 to TRBJ1-5; 8 bases map to TRBD1. This CDR3 contains 14 residues. V was pared by 7 bases and J by 8 bases, with 10 bases of the junction left unmatched. Germline CDR1 reads LNHDA; CDR2 reads SQIVND (reference sequence). The CDR3 protein is CASTMTGENEPQHF. The CDR3 nucleotides read TGTGCCAGTACTATGACAGGGGAAAACGAGCCCCAGCATTTT.

This clonotype was observed at least ten times. The chain couples TRBV6-1 to TRBJ2-7; D may match TRBD1 or TRBD2 (5 bases each). Per germline, CDR1 MNHNS and CDR2 SASEGT. This CDR3 region has 15 residues. Trimming shortened V by 5 bases and J by 5 bases, and 19 bases separated the two germline ends. The CDR3 region has the DNA TGTGCCAGCAGTCCACCGGGACCCCCTCCTAACGAGCAGTACTTC. Translation gives CASSPPGPPPNEQYF.

The CDR3 loop is CSASWRGVDSEQFF. DNA for the CDR3: TGCAGTGCTAGCTGGCGGGGGGTAGATTCTGAGCAGTTCTTC. The chain uses TRBV20-1 and TRBJ2-1, with 8 bases matching TRBD2. Trimming cost V 3 bases and J 9 bases; bases outside gene matches: 10. The CDR3 is made up of 14 amino acids. Germline V gives CDR1 DFQATT, CDR2 SNEGSKA (reference sequence).

There are many counts of this clonotype. The chain employs TRBV6-1 and TRBJ2-7; unclear D gene. In germline, CDR1 is MNHNS, CDR2 SASEGT. With 3 bases removed from V and 2 bases from J, the gap between germline ends came to 8 bases. The length of the CDR3 is 13 residues. This chain's CDR3 is CASSEESTYEQYF. The DNA of the CDR3 is TGTGCCAGCAGTGAGGAGTCCACCTACGAGCAGTACTTC.

This clonotype was seen many times. The chain carries TRBV27 and TRBJ1-6; D remains unclear. In germline, CDR1 is MNHEY, CDR2 SMNVEV (reference sequence). V shed 5 bases and J shed 4 bases, with 9 bases lying between them. The CDR3 sequence is 14 residues long. CDR3 bases: TGTGCCAGCAGTCTAGAGCCGTATAATTCACCCCTCCACTTT. Amino acid sequence: CASSLEPYNSPLHF.

This clonotype was observed a few times. A much larger clone lies one base from this, so it may be a read error. The CDR3 sequence is CATSDLGQGDTGGLFF. The CDR3 DNA is TGTGCCACCAGTGATTTGGGACAGGGGGACACCGGGGGGCTGTTTTTT. The chain employs TRBV24-1 and TRBJ2-2; 10 bases are shared with TRBD1. Per germline, CDR1 KGHDR and CDR2 SFDVKD. The CDR3 sequence is 16 residues long.

This clonotype has at least ten counts. The CDR3: CSAGGLAEPRDTQYF. The CDR3, as DNA: TGCAGTGCTGGCGGACTAGCGGAGCCGAGGGATACCCAGTACTTC. The chain carries TRBV20-1 and TRBJ2-5, with 10 bases fitting TRBD2. Unmatched junction bases numbered 14, after V lost 5 bases and J lost 8 bases. This CDR3 contains 15 residues. The germline V gene has CDR1 DFQATT and CDR2 SNEGSKA (reference sequence).

This clonotype was recorded at least ten times. The chain uses TRBV28 and TRBJ1-2; no firm D call. This CDR3 is built from 16 residues. Germline V lookup: CDR1 MDHEN, CDR2 SYDVKM. V lost 8 bases, J lost 7 bases, and 26 bases lay in between. In DNA form, the CDR3 reads TGTGCCAGCGGAACCTCAGACCGAGCCGTGTCCTCTGGCTACACCTTC. As protein: CASGTSDRAVSSGYTF.

This clonotype appeared many times. The V call is TRBV9, the J call TRBJ2-7; 14 nucleotides agree with TRBD2. With V trimmed by 0 bases and J by 7 bases, 3 bases remained unmatched. Germline V gives CDR1 SGDLS, CDR2 YYNGEE. The CDR3 totals 15 residues. The CDR3: CASSVGLAGGHEQYF. CDR3 sequence (DNA): TGTGCCAGCAGCGTAGGACTAGCGGGGGGGCATGAGCAGTACTTC.

This clonotype was seen a few times. V usage is TRBV19 and J usage is TRBJ2-3, with 9 bases matching TRBD1. The CDR3 length is 16 residues. Germline CDR1 is LNHDA and CDR2 is SQIVND (reference sequence). The V gene end was trimmed by 5 bases and the J gene end by 3 bases; junction bases not matched to a gene: 9. CDR3 amino acids: CASSPHRGRGTDTQYF. CDR3 in DNA: TGTGCCAGTAGTCCCCACAGGGGGCGCGGGACAGATACGCAGTATTTT.